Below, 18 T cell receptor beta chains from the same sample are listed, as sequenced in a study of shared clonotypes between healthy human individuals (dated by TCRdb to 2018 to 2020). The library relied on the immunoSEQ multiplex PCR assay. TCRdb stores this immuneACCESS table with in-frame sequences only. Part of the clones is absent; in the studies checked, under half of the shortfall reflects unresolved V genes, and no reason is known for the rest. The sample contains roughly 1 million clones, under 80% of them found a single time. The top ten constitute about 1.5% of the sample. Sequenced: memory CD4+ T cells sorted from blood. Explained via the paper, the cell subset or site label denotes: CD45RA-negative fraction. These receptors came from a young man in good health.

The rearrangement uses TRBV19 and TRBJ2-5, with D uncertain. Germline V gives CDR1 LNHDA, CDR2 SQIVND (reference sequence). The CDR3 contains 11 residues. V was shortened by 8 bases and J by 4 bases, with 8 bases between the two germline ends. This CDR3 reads CASASRETQYF. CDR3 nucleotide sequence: TGTGCCAGTGCATCCCGAGAGACCCAGTACTTC.

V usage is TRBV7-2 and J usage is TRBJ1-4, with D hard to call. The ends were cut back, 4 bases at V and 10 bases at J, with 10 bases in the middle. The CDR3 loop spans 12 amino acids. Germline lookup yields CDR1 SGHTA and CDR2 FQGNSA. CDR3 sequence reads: CASSSPPGKLFF. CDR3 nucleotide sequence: TGTGCCAGCAGCTCCCCCCCGGGAAAACTGTTTTTT.

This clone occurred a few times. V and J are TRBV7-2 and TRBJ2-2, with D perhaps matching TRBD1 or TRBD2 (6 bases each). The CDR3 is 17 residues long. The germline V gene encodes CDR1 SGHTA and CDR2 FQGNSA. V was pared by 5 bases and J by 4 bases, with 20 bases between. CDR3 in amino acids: CASSPAPGASGTGELFF. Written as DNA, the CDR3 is TGTGCCAGCAGCCCAGCCCCGGGGGCGTCGGGCACCGGGGAGCTGTTTTTT.

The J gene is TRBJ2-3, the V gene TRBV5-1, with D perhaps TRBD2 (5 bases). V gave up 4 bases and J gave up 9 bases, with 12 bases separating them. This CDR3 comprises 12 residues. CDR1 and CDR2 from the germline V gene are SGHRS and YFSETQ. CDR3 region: CASSGGLRTQYF. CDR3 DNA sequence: TGCGCCAGCAGCGGCGGACTTCGAACGCAGTATTTT.

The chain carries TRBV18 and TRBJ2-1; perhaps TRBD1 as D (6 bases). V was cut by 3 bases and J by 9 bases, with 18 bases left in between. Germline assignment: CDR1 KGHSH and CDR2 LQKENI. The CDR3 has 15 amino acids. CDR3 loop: CASSPQDRGGSEQFF. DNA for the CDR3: TGTGCCAGCTCACCCCAGGACAGAGGAGGTAGTGAGCAGTTCTTC.

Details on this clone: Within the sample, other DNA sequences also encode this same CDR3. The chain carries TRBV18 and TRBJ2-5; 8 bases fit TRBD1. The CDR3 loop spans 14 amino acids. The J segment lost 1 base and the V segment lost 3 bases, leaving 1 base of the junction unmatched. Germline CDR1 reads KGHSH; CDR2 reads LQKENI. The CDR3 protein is CASSPGTGQETQYF. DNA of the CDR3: TGTGCCAGCTCACCGGGGACAGGCCAAGAGACCCAGTACTTC.

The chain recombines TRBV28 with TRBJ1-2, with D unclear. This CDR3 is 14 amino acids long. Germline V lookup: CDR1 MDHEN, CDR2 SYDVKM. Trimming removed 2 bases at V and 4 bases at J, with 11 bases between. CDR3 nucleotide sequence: TGTGCCAGCAGTTTAATCGGGAGGGTCTATGGCTACACCTTC. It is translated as CASSLIGRVYGYTF.

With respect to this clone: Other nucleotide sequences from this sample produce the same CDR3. The CDR3 protein is CSVEGAYEQYF. CDR3 nucleotides: TGCAGCGTTGAGGGGGCCTACGAGCAGTACTTC. The chain couples TRBV29-1 to TRBJ2-7; D assignment may be TRBD1 or TRBD2 (5 bases each). In germline, CDR1 is SQVTM, CDR2 ANQGSEA. The length of the CDR3 is 11 residues. V lost 3 bases and J 2 bases, leaving 5 bases between the germline ends.

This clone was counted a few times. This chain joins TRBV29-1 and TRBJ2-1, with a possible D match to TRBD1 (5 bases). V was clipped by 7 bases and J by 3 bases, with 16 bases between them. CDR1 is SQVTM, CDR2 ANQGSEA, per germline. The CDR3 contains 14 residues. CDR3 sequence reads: CSDQGGVLYNEQFF. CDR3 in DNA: TGCAGCGACCAGGGTGGGGTTCTCTACAATGAGCAGTTCTTC.

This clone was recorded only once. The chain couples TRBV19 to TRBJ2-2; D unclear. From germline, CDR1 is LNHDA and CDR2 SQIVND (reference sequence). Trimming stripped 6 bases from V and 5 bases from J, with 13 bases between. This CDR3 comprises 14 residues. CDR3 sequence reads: CASRQTPVTGELFF. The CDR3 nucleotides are TGTGCCAGTAGACAGACCCCTGTTACCGGGGAGCTGTTTTTT.

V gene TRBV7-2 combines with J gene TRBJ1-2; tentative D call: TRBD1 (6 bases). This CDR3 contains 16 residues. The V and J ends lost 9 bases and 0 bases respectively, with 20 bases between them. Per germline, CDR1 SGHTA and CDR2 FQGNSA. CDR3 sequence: CASQYARDTPNYGYTF. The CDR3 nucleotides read TGTGCCAGTCAGTACGCAAGGGACACCCCTAACTATGGCTACACCTTC.

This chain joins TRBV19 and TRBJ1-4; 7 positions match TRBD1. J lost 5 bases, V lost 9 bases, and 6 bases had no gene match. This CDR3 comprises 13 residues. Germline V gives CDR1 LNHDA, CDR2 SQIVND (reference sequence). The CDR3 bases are TGTGCCAGCCAGGGACAGCAGAATGAAAAACTGTTTTTT. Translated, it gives CASQGQQNEKLFF.

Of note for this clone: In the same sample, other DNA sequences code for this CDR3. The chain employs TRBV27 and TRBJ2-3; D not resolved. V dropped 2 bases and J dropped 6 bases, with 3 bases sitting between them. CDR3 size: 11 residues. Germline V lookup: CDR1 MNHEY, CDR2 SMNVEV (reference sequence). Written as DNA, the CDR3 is TGTGCCAGCAGTTTAGGGGATACGCAGTATTTT. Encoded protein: CASSLGDTQYF.

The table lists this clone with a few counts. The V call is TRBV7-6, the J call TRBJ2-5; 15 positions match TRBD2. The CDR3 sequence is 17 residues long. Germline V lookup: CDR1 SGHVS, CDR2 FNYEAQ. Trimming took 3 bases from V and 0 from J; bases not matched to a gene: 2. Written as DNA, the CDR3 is TGTGCCAGCAGCTTTGGACTAGCGGGAGGGTACCAAGAGACCCAGTACTTC. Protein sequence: CASSFGLAGGYQETQYF.

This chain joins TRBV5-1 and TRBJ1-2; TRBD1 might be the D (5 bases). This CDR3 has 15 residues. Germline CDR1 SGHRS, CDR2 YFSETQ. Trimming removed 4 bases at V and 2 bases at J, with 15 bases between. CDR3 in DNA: TGCGCCAGCAGCCTTGACAGATACCAAAACTATGGCTACACCTTC. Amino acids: CASSLDRYQNYGYTF.

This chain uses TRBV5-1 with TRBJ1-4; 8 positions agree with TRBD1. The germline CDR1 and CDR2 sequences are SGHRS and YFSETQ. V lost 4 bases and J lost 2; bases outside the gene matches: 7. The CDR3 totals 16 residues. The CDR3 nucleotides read TGCGCCAGCAGCCGACAGGGGACTGAGACTAATGAAAAACTGTTTTTT. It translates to CASSRQGTETNEKLFF.

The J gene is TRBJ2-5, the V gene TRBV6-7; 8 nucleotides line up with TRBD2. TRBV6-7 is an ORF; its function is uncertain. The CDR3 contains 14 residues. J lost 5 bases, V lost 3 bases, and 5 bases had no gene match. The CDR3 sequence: CASSYLASGETQYF. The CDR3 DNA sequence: TGTGCCAGCAGTTATTTGGCTAGCGGGGAGACCCAGTACTTC.

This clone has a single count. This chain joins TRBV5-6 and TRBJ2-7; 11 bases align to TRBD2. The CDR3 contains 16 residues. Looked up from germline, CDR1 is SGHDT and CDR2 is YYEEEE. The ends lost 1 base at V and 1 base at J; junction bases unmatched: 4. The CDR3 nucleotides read TGTGCCAGCAGCTTGACCCCTAGCGGGAGGTCCTACGAGCAGTACTTC. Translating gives CASSLTPSGRSYEQYF.